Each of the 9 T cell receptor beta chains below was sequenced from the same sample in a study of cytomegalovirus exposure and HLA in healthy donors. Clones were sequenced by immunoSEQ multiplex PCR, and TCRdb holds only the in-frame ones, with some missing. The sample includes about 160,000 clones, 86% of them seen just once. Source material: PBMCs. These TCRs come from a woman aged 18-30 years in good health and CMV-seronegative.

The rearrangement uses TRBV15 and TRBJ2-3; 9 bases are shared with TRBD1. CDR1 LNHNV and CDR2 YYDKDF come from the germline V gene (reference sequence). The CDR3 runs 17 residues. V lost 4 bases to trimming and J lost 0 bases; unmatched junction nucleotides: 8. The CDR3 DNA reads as TGTGCCACCAGCACGGACAGGGGTCAAACTAGCACAGATACGCAGTATTTT. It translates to CATSTDRGQTSTDTQYF.

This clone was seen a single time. This chain's CDR3 is CASSSPVVGTGEGAFF. In DNA, the CDR3 is TGTGCCAGCAGCTCCCCGGTGGTCGGGACAGGGGAAGGAGCTTTCTTT. The chain recombines TRBV7-9 with TRBJ1-1; TRBD1 matches 10 bases. The germline V gene has CDR1 SEHNR and CDR2 FQNEAQ (reference sequence). The V segment lost 4 bases and the J segment 10 bases; nucleotides outside the gene matches: 15. There are 16 residues in the CDR3.

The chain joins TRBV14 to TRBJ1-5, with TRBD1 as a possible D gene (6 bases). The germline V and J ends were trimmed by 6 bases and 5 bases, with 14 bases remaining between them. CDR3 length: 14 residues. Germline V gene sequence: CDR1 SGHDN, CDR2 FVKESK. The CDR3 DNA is TGTGCCAGCAGTCGGACAGCCCCATATCAGCCCCAGCATTTT. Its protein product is CASSRTAPYQPQHF.

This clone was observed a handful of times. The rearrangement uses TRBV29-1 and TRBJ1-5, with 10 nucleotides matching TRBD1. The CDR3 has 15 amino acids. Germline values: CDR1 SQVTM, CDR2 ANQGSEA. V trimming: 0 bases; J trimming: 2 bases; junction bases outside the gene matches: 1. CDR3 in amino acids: CSVEDGTGGNQPQHF. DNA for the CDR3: TGCAGCGTTGAAGATGGGACAGGGGGCAATCAGCCCCAGCATTTT.

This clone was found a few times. CDR3 sequence reads: CASSQTPRAINQPQHF. In DNA form, the CDR3 reads TGTGCCAGCAGCCAAACCCCCAGGGCGATCAATCAGCCCCAGCATTTT. The chain employs TRBV27 and TRBJ1-5; D possibly corresponds to TRBD1 (5 bases). V shed 6 bases and J shed 3 bases, with 18 bases lying between them. This CDR3 is 16 amino acids long. CDR1 is MNHEY, CDR2 SMNVEV, per germline (reference sequence).

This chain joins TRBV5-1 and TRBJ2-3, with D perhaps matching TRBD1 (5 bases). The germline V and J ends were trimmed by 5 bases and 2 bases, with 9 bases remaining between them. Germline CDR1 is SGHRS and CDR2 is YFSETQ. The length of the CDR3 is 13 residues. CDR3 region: CASRPGPTDTQYF. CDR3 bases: TGCGCCAGCAGGCCAGGGCCCACAGATACGCAGTATTTT. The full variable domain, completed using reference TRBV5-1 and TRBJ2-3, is KAGVTQTPRYLIKTRGQQVTLSCSPISGHRSVSWYQQTPGQGLQFLFEYFSETQRNKGNFPGRFSGRQFSNSRSEMNVSTLELGDSALYLCASRPGPTDTQYFGPGTRLTVL.

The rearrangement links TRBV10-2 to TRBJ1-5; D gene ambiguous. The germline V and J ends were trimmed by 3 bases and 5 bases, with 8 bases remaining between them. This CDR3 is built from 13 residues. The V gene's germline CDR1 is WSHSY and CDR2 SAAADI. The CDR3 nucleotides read TGCGCCAGCAGTGAATCAGGTTATCAGCCCCAGCATTTT. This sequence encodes CASSESGYQPQHF.

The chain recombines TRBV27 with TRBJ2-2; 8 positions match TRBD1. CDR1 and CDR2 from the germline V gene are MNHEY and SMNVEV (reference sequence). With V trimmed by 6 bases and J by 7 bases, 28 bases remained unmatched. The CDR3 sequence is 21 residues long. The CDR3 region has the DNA TGTGCCAGCAGATTTGGACCAGAACTCAGGGGGCGATGGTTTCGGGGCGGGGAGCTGTTTTTT. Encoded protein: CASRFGPELRGRWFRGGELFF.

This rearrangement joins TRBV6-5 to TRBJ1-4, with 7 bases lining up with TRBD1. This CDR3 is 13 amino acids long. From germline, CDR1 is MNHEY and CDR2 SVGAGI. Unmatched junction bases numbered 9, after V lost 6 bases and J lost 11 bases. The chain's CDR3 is CASSESRGKKLFF. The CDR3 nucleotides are TGTGCCAGCAGCGAAAGCAGGGGGAAGAAACTGTTTTTT.